The 26 T cell receptor beta chains below come from one sample, sequenced in a study of T-cell reconstitution after alpha-beta-depleted transplantation in children. Preparation of the TCRbeta library involved a method that used unique molecular identifiers. One entry per CDR3 protein results from TCRdb running MiXCR on the PCR reads. The sample includes about 610,000 distinct CDR3 sequences, over 20% of them seen just once. Here the sequenced sample was PBMCs, taken before TCRalphabeta/CD19-depleted stem cell transplant. The receptors stem from a boy under two years old with Wiskott-Aldrich syndrome, due to receive a stem cell transplant.

V and J are TRBV10-1 and TRBJ1-1; D remains ambiguous. The germline V and J ends were trimmed by 5 bases and 5 bases, with 18 bases remaining between them. The CDR3 is 15 residues long. From germline, CDR1 is WNHNN and CDR2 SYGVQD (reference sequence). This chain's CDR3 is CASSMNSERRTEAFF. As DNA, the CDR3 is TGCGCCAGCAGTATGAATTCAGAACGGCGAACTGAAGCTTTCTTT.

This chain links TRBV5-6 with TRBJ2-6; no firm D call. Germline V lookup: CDR1 SGHDT, CDR2 YYEEEE. The CDR3 is 15 residues long. Trimming cost V 0 bases and J 2 bases, with 6 bases left between them. CDR3 nucleotides: TGTGCCAGCAGCTTGGTATCCCCTGGGGCCAACGTCCTGACTTTC. Residues: CASSLVSPGANVLTF.

This clonotype appeared a few times. The chain is built from TRBV6-6 and TRBJ1-5; a weak D match, TRBD1 (6 bases). The germline V and J ends were trimmed by 8 bases and 3 bases, with 11 bases remaining between them. Looked up from germline, CDR1 is MNHNY and CDR2 is SVGAGI (reference sequence). This CDR3 is built from 13 residues. Written as DNA, the CDR3 is TGTGCCAGCGGGAGACAGGCCAATCAGCCCCAGCATTTT. It yields the protein CASGRQANQPQHF.

The rearrangement links TRBV5-1 to TRBJ2-2, with D possibly being TRBD1 (6 bases). Germline CDR1 is SGHRS and CDR2 is YFSETQ. There are 15 residues in the CDR3. The germline V and J ends were trimmed by 3 bases and 4 bases, with 13 bases remaining between them. The CDR3 here is CASSSGVLGTGELFF. The CDR3 coding sequence is TGCGCCAGCAGCTCAGGGGTTCTTGGCACCGGGGAGCTGTTTTTT.

V gene TRBV20-1 combines with J gene TRBJ1-4; a possible D gene is TRBD1 (6 bases). Germline-derived CDR1 and CDR2 are DFQATT and SNEGSKA (reference sequence). Deletions cut 0 bases from V and 3 bases from J, with 17 bases between. The CDR3 totals 17 residues. The CDR3 spells CSARDRAEGGANEKLFF. The CDR3, as DNA: TGCAGTGCTAGAGATAGGGCCGAGGGGGGAGCTAATGAAAAACTGTTTTTT.

This clonotype was seen only a few times. The chain links TRBV28 to TRBJ2-1; 7 nucleotides align to TRBD2. The CDR3 consists of 16 residues. V was clipped by 0 bases and J by 10 bases; unmatched bases: 12. Germline CDR1 is MDHEN and CDR2 is SYDVKM. The DNA for the CDR3 is TGTGCCAGCAGTTTATGCGGGGTAACGGGAGGCTGCGAGCAGTTCTTC. Its protein is CASSLCGVTGGCEQFF.

This clonotype has a handful of counts. The chain employs TRBV27 and TRBJ1-5, with D possibly TRBD1 on 5 matching bases. Trimming shortened V by 4 bases and J by 6 bases, and 7 bases separated the two germline ends. Germline V gene data show CDR1 as MNHEY and CDR2 as SMNVEV (reference sequence). The CDR3 extends over 12 amino acids. The CDR3 is CASSSGLQPQHF. The CDR3 bases are TGTGCCAGCAGTTCGGGGCTTCAGCCCCAGCATTTT.

CDR3 loop: CSATAGPSTDTQYF. The CDR3 region has the DNA TGCAGTGCTACGGCCGGACCGAGCACAGATACGCAGTATTTT. This rearrangement joins TRBV20-1 to TRBJ2-3; D is ambiguous. Germline values: CDR1 DFQATT, CDR2 SNEGSKA (reference sequence). The CDR3 is 14 residues long. V was pared by 4 bases and J by 0 bases, with 11 bases between.

The rearrangement joins TRBV7-2 to TRBJ1-3; the D is unclear. The CDR3 is 13 amino acids. Trimming removed 9 bases from V and 0 bases from J, with 9 bases in between. Germline CDR1 SGHTA, CDR2 FQGNSA. Here the CDR3 reads CASQLDSGNTIYF. CDR3 in DNA: TGTGCCAGTCAACTGGACTCTGGAAACACCATATATTTT.

The chain has TRBV28 and TRBJ2-1; TRBD2 matches 16 bases. The germline CDR1 and CDR2 sequences are MDHEN and SYDVKM. V dropped 2 bases and J dropped 4; count of bases not matched to a gene: 5. This CDR3 comprises 18 residues. The chain's CDR3 is CASSLGGLAGGLYNEQFF. The CDR3 DNA reads TGTGCCAGCAGTTTAGGGGGACTAGCGGGAGGGTTATACAATGAGCAGTTCTTC.

This clonotype came up a few times. The V and J genes are TRBV30 and TRBJ2-7, with D perhaps matching TRBD1 or TRBD2 (5 bases each). The CDR3 is 12 residues long. The germline V gene has CDR1 GTSNPN and CDR2 SVGIG (reference sequence). With 5 bases removed from V and 6 bases from J, the gap between germline ends came to 14 bases. The CDR3 protein is CAWSSGALEQYF. In nucleotides, the CDR3 is TGTGCCTGGTCATCCGGGGCACTCGAGCAGTACTTC.

The chain has TRBV27 and TRBJ1-6; D is perhaps TRBD1 (6 bases). Trimming left V 5 bases short and J 7 bases short, with 18 bases between. The CDR3 runs 16 residues. Germline V gene lookup returns CDR1 MNHEY and CDR2 SMNVEV (reference sequence). CDR3 sequence (DNA): TGTGCCAGCAGTCCGAGCCAGGGGAGCCAAAATTCACCCCTCCACTTT. Translated, it gives CASSPSQGSQNSPLHF.

This chain uses TRBV4-2 with TRBJ2-7; perhaps TRBD1 as D (5 bases). Germline lookup yields CDR1 LGHNA and CDR2 YNFKEQ. With 4 bases removed from V and 3 bases from J, the gap between germline ends came to 16 bases. CDR3 length: 15 amino acids. CDR3 bases: TGTGCCAGCAGCCTCGGTAGACAGACAAACTACGAGCAGTACTTC. Protein sequence: CASSLGRQTNYEQYF.

This clonotype was recorded a few times. The genes are TRBV5-6 and TRBJ2-5; no reliable D call. Per germline, CDR1 SGHDT and CDR2 YYEEEE. CDR3 length: 13 residues. With 4 bases removed from V and 5 bases from J, the gap between germline ends came to 12 bases. The CDR3 coding sequence is TGTGCCAGCAGCGCTGCCTTTTGGGAGACCCAGTACTTC. Translating it yields CASSAAFWETQYF.

This chain joins TRBV20-1 and TRBJ1-1; D possibly corresponds to TRBD1 (5 bases). The length of the CDR3 is 15 residues. Germline CDR1 DFQATT, CDR2 SNEGSKA (reference sequence). Trimming took 6 bases from V and 0 from J, leaving 17 bases between them. Written as DNA, the CDR3 is TGCAGTGCGTACCCCGCGGGACGGGTGAACACTGAAGCTTTCTTT. Translation: CSAYPAGRVNTEAFF.

This chain links TRBV7-2 with TRBJ2-1; possible D gene TRBD2, 6 bases. This CDR3 is built from 14 residues. Germline assignment: CDR1 SGHTA and CDR2 FQGNSA. The V end lost 6 bases, the J end lost 0 bases, and 9 bases lay between the germline ends. DNA of the CDR3: TGTGCCAGCAGGAAGACTAGCTCCTACAATGAGCAGTTCTTC. Translation gives CASRKTSSYNEQFF.

The chain links TRBV30 to TRBJ2-2; D call uncertain. The CDR3 totals 12 residues. Trimming cost V 4 bases and J 1 base, with 4 bases left between them. CDR1 GTSNPN and CDR2 SVGIG come from the germline V gene (reference sequence). The CDR3 sequence: CAWTLNTGELFF. The CDR3 DNA sequence: TGTGCCTGGACCCTGAACACCGGGGAGCTGTTTTTT.

This clonotype was seen more than once but under ten times. The chain is built from TRBV12-3 or TRBV12-4 and TRBJ1-4; D unclear. The V and J ends lost 2 bases and 0 bases respectively, with 7 bases between them. This CDR3 region has 15 residues. CDR3 in amino acids: CASSLLGATNEKLFF. The CDR3, as DNA: TGTGCCAGCAGTTTATTGGGCGCAACTAATGAAAAACTGTTTTTT.

This clonotype has a handful of counts. Written as DNA, the CDR3 is TGTGCCAGCAGTTACCAGCGGATCTCCTACGAGCAGTACTTC. Translation: CASSYQRISYEQYF. The chain recombines TRBV6-5 with TRBJ2-7; D is perhaps TRBD2 (5 bases). Germline CDR1 is MNHEY and CDR2 is SVGAGI. Trimming cost V 2 bases and J 0 bases, with 8 bases left between them. The CDR3 runs to 14 residues.

In its sample, this clonotype was seen many times. The CDR3 coding sequence is TGTGCCAGCAGTTTAGGGAATTACAATGAGCAGTTCTTC. It encodes CASSLGNYNEQFF. The chain employs TRBV27 and TRBJ2-1, with D hard to call. This CDR3 has 13 residues. Germline CDR1 MNHEY, CDR2 SMNVEV (reference sequence). V lost 2 bases to trimming and J lost 4 bases, with 6 bases between them.

V is TRBV9 and J is TRBJ2-7; 11 bases fit TRBD2. In germline, CDR1 is SGDLS, CDR2 YYNGEE. Trimming at V came to 3 bases and at J to 2 bases, leaving 4 bases not matched to a gene. There are 15 residues in the CDR3. The CDR3 loop is CASSEGLADTYEQYF. The CDR3 nucleotides are TGTGCCAGCAGCGAGGGACTAGCGGACACCTACGAGCAGTACTTC.

This sequence joins TRBV15 and TRBJ2-5, with a weak D call TRBD2 (5 bases). Germline V gives CDR1 LNHNV, CDR2 YYDKDF (reference sequence). The CDR3 runs to 14 residues. The V and J ends lost 1 base and 5 bases respectively, with 11 bases between them. The chain's CDR3 is CATSRGGVGETQYF. The CDR3 DNA follows: TGTGCCACCAGCAGAGGGGGAGTTGGGGAGACCCAGTACTTC.

The chain carries TRBV28 and TRBJ2-5; D not resolved. Trimming shortened V by 3 bases and J by 4 bases, and 9 bases separated the two germline ends. Germline V lookup: CDR1 MDHEN, CDR2 SYDVKM. This CDR3 has 13 amino acids. CDR3 sequence reads: CASSLVSRETQYF. DNA for the CDR3: TGTGCCAGCAGTTTGGTGTCTCGAGAGACCCAGTACTTC.

The V gene is TRBV20-1, the J gene TRBJ1-5; 8 bases are shared with TRBD1. CDR3 length: 16 amino acids. CDR1 is DFQATT and CDR2 is SNEGSKA in the germline V gene (reference sequence). The J segment lost 4 bases and the V segment lost 6 bases, leaving 14 bases of the junction unmatched. The CDR3 DNA reads as TGCAGTGCCGGGGACAGGAGACGCCAAAGGAATCAGCCCCAGCATTTT. Protein sequence: CSAGDRRRQRNQPQHF.

V gene TRBV5-1 combines with J gene TRBJ2-7, with unresolved D. V shed 2 bases and J shed 7 bases, with 13 bases lying between them. The CDR3 runs 13 residues. In germline, CDR1 is SGHRS, CDR2 YFSETQ. In DNA form, the CDR3 reads TGCGCCAGCAGCTTACTAAGCGCCGGGGAGCAGTACTTC. Its protein product is CASSLLSAGEQYF.

The chain uses TRBV12-3 or TRBV12-4 and TRBJ1-1; possible D gene TRBD1, 5 bases. There are 14 residues in the CDR3. Trimming removed 6 bases from V and 3 bases from J, with 14 bases in between. Here the CDR3 reads CASRPRAGDTEAFF. CDR3 nucleotide sequence: TGTGCCAGCAGGCCCCGGGCGGGGGACACTGAAGCTTTCTTT.